These 16 T cell receptor beta chains originate from one sample sequenced in a study of CD8 T cells in Susac syndrome. cDNA came from approximately 0.5 to 1 ug RNA primed by random hexamers. TCRdb re-called the immunoSEQ multiplex PCR reads with MiXCR, one entry per CDR3 protein. Found here are approximately 50,000 distinct CDR3 sequences, over 90% of them singletons; the top ten hold less than 0.9%. The specimen sequenced was CD8+ T cells from PBMCs. The receptor source for this set is a human donor with Susac syndrome.

The rearrangement uses TRBV20-1 and TRBJ2-1, with 7 nucleotides matching TRBD2. This CDR3 is built from 13 residues. Germline-derived CDR1 and CDR2 are DFQATT and SNEGSKA (reference sequence). V shed 6 bases, J shed 7 bases, and the junction held 9 bases outside the gene matches. The CDR3 here is CSAPRGGDNEQFF. In DNA form, the CDR3 reads TGCAGTGCCCCTCGCGGGGGTGATAATGAGCAGTTCTTC.

The rearrangement joins TRBV5-4 to TRBJ1-4; a weak D match, TRBD1 (5 bases). V lost 2 bases to trimming and J lost 12 bases, with 8 bases between them. The CDR3 sequence is 11 residues long. Germline V gene lookup returns CDR1 SGHNT and CDR2 YYREEE (reference sequence). The CDR3 protein is CASSFQGQLFF. The DNA for the CDR3 is TGTGCCAGCAGCTTTCAGGGCCAACTGTTTTTT.

In its sample, this clonotype was seen once. The chain is built from TRBV15 and TRBJ1-6; 7 nucleotides align to TRBD1. Germline V lookup: CDR1 LNHNV, CDR2 YYDKDF (reference sequence). The CDR3 runs 15 residues. V lost 8 bases to trimming and J lost 8 bases; unmatched junction nucleotides: 12. DNA of the CDR3: TGTGCCACCTCATCGACAGGGCGGTCGGATTCACCCCTCCACTTT. Its translation: CATSSTGRSDSPLHF.

The CDR3 spells CASSPGGGGTNQPQHF. In DNA form, the CDR3 reads TGTGCCAGCAGCCCCGGCGGGGGGGGCACCAATCAGCCCCAGCATTTT. This chain uses TRBV9 with TRBJ1-5, with D tentatively TRBD1 (6 bases). V was pared by 4 bases and J by 3 bases, with 17 bases between. The CDR3 length is 16 residues. Per germline, CDR1 SGDLS and CDR2 YYNGEE.

This clonotype was seen once. The chain employs TRBV5-6 and TRBJ1-6, with no clear D. The CDR3 covers 15 residues. The ends were cut back, 4 bases at V and 6 bases at J, with 14 bases in the middle. Germline V gives CDR1 SGHDT, CDR2 YYEEEE. CDR3 coding DNA: TGTGCCAGCAGCCCCCGGCCTGGAGGTAATTCACCCCTCCACTTT. Residues: CASSPRPGGNSPLHF.

The chain uses TRBV5-1 and TRBJ2-7; weak D call: TRBD2 (6 bases). CDR3 size: 14 residues. V lost 4 bases, J lost 7 bases, and 18 bases lay in between. Germline CDR1 reads SGHRS; CDR2 reads YFSETQ. The CDR3 protein is CASSGGYHLEEQYF. The DNA of the CDR3 is TGCGCCAGCAGCGGGGGGTATCACCTCGAAGAGCAGTACTTC.

The chain is built from TRBV12-3 or TRBV12-4 and TRBJ1-2; tentatively, D is TRBD1 (5 bases). The V end was cut by 6 bases, the J end by 3 bases, with 14 bases between. CDR3 size: 14 residues. CDR3 sequence reads: CASRDQGGDYGYTF. CDR3 in DNA: TGTGCCAGCAGAGACCAGGGAGGGGACTATGGCTACACCTTC.

The chain carries TRBV20-1 and TRBJ2-7, with D unclear. Germline V gene sequence: CDR1 DFQATT, CDR2 SNEGSKA (reference sequence). V lost 0 bases to trimming and J lost 2 bases, with 17 bases between them. This CDR3 region has 16 residues. The CDR3 nucleotides read TGCAGTGCTAGAGATTTAGGTAGAGGAGATCCCTACGAGCAGTACTTC. This encodes CSARDLGRGDPYEQYF.

This chain uses TRBV19 with TRBJ2-1, with 8 positions matching TRBD2. The CDR3 is 15 residues long. CDR1 is LNHDA, CDR2 SQIVND, per germline (reference sequence). After removal of 9 bases from V and 2 bases from J, the junction contained 9 bases not matched to a gene. The DNA of the CDR3 is TGTGCCAGCAGTGGGGCGGGGGGCCCCTACAATGAGCAGTTCTTC. Protein sequence: CASSGAGGPYNEQFF.

CDR3 coding DNA: TGTGCCAGCAGCCAAGAAGTCACAGATACGCAGTATTTT. This translates into CASSQEVTDTQYF. The chain employs TRBV14 and TRBJ2-3; D is uncertain. The CDR3 loop spans 13 amino acids. Trimming pared 0 bases from V and 2 bases from J, leaving 3 bases between. Germline V CDR1 and CDR2: SGHDN, FVKESK.

The chain has TRBV15 and TRBJ2-7, with TRBD1 identical over 7 bases. The CDR3 runs 15 residues. V was pared by 3 bases and J by 2 bases, with 7 bases of the junction left unmatched. The V gene's germline CDR1 is LNHNV and CDR2 YYDKDF (reference sequence). The CDR3 here is CATSSPETGPYEQYF. CDR3 DNA: TGTGCCACCAGCAGTCCTGAGACAGGGCCCTACGAGCAGTACTTC.

This chain links TRBV5-1 with TRBJ1-6; D uncertain. The germline gives CDR1 SGHRS, CDR2 YFSETQ. The CDR3 covers 15 residues. Trimming took 2 bases from V and 3 from J, leaving 9 bases between them. The CDR3 spells CASSFSDIYNSPLHF. The CDR3 bases are TGCGCCAGCAGCTTCTCGGATATCTATAATTCACCCCTCCACTTT.

The chain joins TRBV20-1 to TRBJ2-1; no clear D. V lost 0 bases and J lost 7, with 7 bases in between. The V gene's germline CDR1 is DFQATT and CDR2 SNEGSKA (reference sequence). The CDR3 contains 12 residues. CDR3 sequence (DNA): TGCAGTGCTAGAGATCGTTTAAATGAGCAGTTCTTC. This encodes CSARDRLNEQFF.

The chain links TRBV5-1 to TRBJ2-3; D not resolved. CDR1 is SGHRS and CDR2 is YFSETQ in the germline V gene. The CDR3 covers 14 residues. Trimming took off 0 bases at V and 5 bases at J, with 10 bases between the two ends. CDR3 sequence reads: CASSLGGRIDTQYF. As DNA, the CDR3 is TGCGCCAGCAGCTTGGGTGGAAGAATAGATACGCAGTATTTT.

V usage is TRBV11-2 and J usage is TRBJ2-7; TRBD1 might be the D (6 bases). The CDR3 is 14 amino acids. V was pared by 4 bases and J by 0 bases, with 10 bases between. Per the germline V gene, CDR1 is SGHAT and CDR2 is FQNNGV. The CDR3 DNA is TGTGCCAGCAGCTGGAAAGGGGGCTCCTACGAGCAGTACTTC. Translated, it gives CASSWKGGSYEQYF.

V is TRBV10-2 and J is TRBJ2-7; 7 nucleotides agree with TRBD1. V trimming: 8 bases; J trimming: 0 bases; junction bases outside the gene matches: 1. This CDR3 is 12 amino acids long. CDR1 and CDR2 from the germline V gene are WSHSY and SAAADI. The CDR3 nucleotides read TGCGCCAGCTGGGACAGCTCCTACGAGCAGTACTTC. Translation: CASWDSSYEQYF.